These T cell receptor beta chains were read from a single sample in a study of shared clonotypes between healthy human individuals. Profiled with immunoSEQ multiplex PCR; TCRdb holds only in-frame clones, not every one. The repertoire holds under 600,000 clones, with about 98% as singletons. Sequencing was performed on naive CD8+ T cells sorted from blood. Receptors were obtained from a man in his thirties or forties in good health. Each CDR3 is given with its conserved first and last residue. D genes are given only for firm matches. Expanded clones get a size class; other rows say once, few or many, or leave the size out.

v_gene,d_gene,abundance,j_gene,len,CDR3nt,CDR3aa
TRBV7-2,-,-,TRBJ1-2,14,TGTGCCAGCAGCCCTCTGGTCAGGTCGGGTGGCTACACCTTC,CASSPLVRSGGYTF
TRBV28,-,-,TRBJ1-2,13,TGTGCCAGCACTACTTCAACCATAGGGGGCTACACCTTC,CASTTSTIGGYTF
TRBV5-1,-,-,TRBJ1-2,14,TGCGCCAGCAGCGACATCGGGGTACGCTATGGCTACACCTTC,CASSDIGVRYGYTF
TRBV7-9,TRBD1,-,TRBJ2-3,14,TGTGCCAGCAGCTTACGGGGACAGACAGATACGCAGTATTTT,CASSLRGQTDTQYF
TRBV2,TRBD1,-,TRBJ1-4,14,TGTGCCAGCAGCGGGACAGTCCGGAATGAAAAACTGTTTTTT,CASSGTVRNEKLFF
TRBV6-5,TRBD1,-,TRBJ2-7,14,TGTGCCAGCAGTTACGGGGACAGGAGCTACGAGCAGTACTTC,CASSYGDRSYEQYF
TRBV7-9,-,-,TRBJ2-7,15,TGTGCCAGCAGCTTAGACGGGGCCCCATCCTACGAGCAGTACTTC,CASSLDGAPSYEQYF
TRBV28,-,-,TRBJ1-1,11,TGTGCCAGCCTAGACCTCACTGAAGCTTTCTTT,CASLDLTEAFF
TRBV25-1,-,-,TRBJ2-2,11,TGTGCCAGCCTCATCGGACAAGAGCTGTTTTTT,CASLIGQELFF
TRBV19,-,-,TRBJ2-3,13,TGTGCCAGTAGTACCCTCCAGGGTCTCGTCAGGTATTTT,CASSTLQGLVRYF
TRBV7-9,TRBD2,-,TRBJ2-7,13,TGTGCCAGCAATGCGGGAGGTACCTACGAGCAGTACTTC,CASNAGGTYEQYF
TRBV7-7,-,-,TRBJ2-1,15,TGTGCCAGCAGCCAAGACCTAAGCTCCTACAATGAGCAGTTCTTC,CASSQDLSSYNEQFF
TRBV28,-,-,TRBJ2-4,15,TGTGCCAGCAGCCGTTTTTCGGGACTTACAAACATTCAGTACTTC,CASSRFSGLTNIQYF
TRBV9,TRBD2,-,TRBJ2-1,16,TGTGCCAGCAGCCCAGGGACTAGCGGAATCTACAATGAGCAGTTCTTC,CASSPGTSGIYNEQFF
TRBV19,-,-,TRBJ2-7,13,TGTGCCAGTAGTATAGTAGCGTGGGACGAGCAGTACTTC,CASSIVAWDEQYF
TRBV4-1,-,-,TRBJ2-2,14,TGCGCCAGCAGCCAAGTCCCGGACCGGGGGGAGCTGTTTTTT,CASSQVPDRGELFF
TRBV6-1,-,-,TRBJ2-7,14,TGTGCCAGCAGTGAAGCGGGGTCCTTTCACGAGCAGTACTTC,CASSEAGSFHEQYF
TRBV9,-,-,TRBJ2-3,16,TGTGCCAGCAGCACCTTCCGGGACTCTAGGACAGATACGCAGTATTTT,CASSTFRDSRTDTQYF
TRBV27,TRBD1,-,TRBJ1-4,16,TGTGCCAGCAGTTTATGGGCAGGGGGGACTAATGAAAAACTGTTTTTT,CASSLWAGGTNEKLFF
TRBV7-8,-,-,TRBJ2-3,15,TGTGCCAGCAGCTTAGTGGGAGCTACCACAGATACGCAGTATTTT,CASSLVGATTDTQYF
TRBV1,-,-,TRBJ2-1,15,TGCACCAGCAGCCGGGGACTAGCGGGAGGCAATGAGCAGTTCTTC,CTSSRGLAGGNEQFF
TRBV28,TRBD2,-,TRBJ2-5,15,TGTGCCAGCAGTTTATGGGGCGGGAGGGCGGAGACCCAGTACTTC,CASSLWGGRAETQYF
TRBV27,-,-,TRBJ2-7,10,TGTGCCAGCAGTTCCTACGAGCAGTACTTC,CASSSYEQYF
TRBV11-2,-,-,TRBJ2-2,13,TGTGCCAGCACGCTTGGGTGGATCGGGGAGCTGTTTTTT,CASTLGWIGELFF
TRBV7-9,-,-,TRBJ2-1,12,TGTGCCAGCAGCTCCAGGGGATATGAGCAGTTCTTC,CASSSRGYEQFF
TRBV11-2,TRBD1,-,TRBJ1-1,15,TGTGGGTCCGGGACAGGGCTAGGGATACACACTGAAGCTTTCTTT,CGSGTGLGIHTEAFF
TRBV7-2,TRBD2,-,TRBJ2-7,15,TGTGCCAGCAGCTTAGTGGCGCGGGAGAGCTACGAGCAGTACTTC,CASSLVARESYEQYF
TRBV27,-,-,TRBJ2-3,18,TGTGCCAGCAGTTTGATAGGGACCTATGCTTCGGGCACAGATACGCAGTATTTT,CASSLIGTYASGTDTQYF
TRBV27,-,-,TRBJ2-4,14,TGTGCCAGTTGGGCGTTAGGGGCCAAAAACATTCAGTACTTC,CASWALGAKNIQYF
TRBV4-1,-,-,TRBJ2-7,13,TGCGCCAGCAGCCAATGGCTGTTATACGAGCAGTACTTC,CASSQWLLYEQYF
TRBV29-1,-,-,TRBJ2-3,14,TGCAGCGTTGCCCGAGGGGGGAGCACAGATACGCAGTATTTT,CSVARGGSTDTQYF
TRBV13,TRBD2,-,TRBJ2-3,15,TGTGCCAGCAGCTTGCGGGAGGGCAGCACAGATACGCAGTATTTT,CASSLREGSTDTQYF
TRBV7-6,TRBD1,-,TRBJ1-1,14,TGTGCCAGCAGCCCTGGGACAGGGGGCAGTGAAGCTTTCTTT,CASSPGTGGSEAFF
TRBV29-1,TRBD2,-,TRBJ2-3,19,TGCAGCGTTGAATATGGTCTAGCGGGAGCGGGGGCTAGCACAGATACGCAGTATTTT,CSVEYGLAGAGASTDTQYF
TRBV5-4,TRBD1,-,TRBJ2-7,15,TGTGCCAGCAGCTTGGGACAGGGAGAGACCTACGAGCAGTACTTC,CASSLGQGETYEQYF
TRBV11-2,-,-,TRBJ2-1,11,TGTGCCAGCAGCTTAATTGATGAGCAGTTCTTC,CASSLIDEQFF
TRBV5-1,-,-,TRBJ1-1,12,TGCGCCAGCAGCGCCGAGGGCACTGAAGCTTTCTTT,CASSAEGTEAFF
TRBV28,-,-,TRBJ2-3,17,TGTGCCAGCAGCCGAAGGCGGACGGGGCGCCTCACAGATACGCAGTATTTT,CASSRRRTGRLTDTQYF
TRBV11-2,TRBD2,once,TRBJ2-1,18,TGTGCCAGCAGCTTAGATAGCCCAACTAGCGGGAGCGGGAATGAGCAGTTCTTC,CASSLDSPTSGSGNEQFF
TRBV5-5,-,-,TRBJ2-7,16,TGTGCCAGCAGCAATGCAGGGGCGTCGGGCGTCGGCGAGCAGTACTTC,CASSNAGASGVGEQYF
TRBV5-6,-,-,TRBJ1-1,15,TGTGCCAGCACCACTGGGAGGGGGGTCCTCACTGAAGCTTTCTTT,CASTTGRGVLTEAFF
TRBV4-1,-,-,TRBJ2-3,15,TGCGCCAGCAGCCAACCGCGGAGTCTCACAGATACGCAGTATTTT,CASSQPRSLTDTQYF
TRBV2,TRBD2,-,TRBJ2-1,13,TGTGCAGGGGAGGGGTTCCTTCGGAATGAGCAGTTCTTC,CAGEGFLRNEQFF
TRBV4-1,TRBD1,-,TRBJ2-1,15,TGCGCCAGCGGTAGTCTGGGGACAGGGCCCTATGAGCAGTTCTTC,CASGSLGTGPYEQFF
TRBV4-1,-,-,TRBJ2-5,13,TGCGCCAGCAGCCGGGACATGGTAAAGACCCAGTACTTC,CASSRDMVKTQYF
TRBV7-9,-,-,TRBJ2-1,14,TGTGCCAGCAGCTTAGCGCTCGCTAGCTATGAGCAGTTCTTC,CASSLALASYEQFF
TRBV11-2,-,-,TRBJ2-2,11,TGTGCCAGCACAAGAGGCGGGGAGCTGTTTTTT,CASTRGGELFF
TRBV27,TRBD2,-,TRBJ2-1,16,TGTGCCAGCAGGACTGGACTAGCGGGAGAATATAATGAGCAGTTCTTC,CASRTGLAGEYNEQFF
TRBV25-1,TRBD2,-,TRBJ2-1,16,TGTGCCAGCAGTGAATGGGGTAGCGGGAGTAAGGATGAGCAGTTCTTC,CASSEWGSGSKDEQFF
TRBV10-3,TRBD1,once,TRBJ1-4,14,TGTGCCATCAGGGACAGGGGTCCTAATGAAAAACTGTTTTTT,CAIRDRGPNEKLFF
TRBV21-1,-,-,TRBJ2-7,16,TGTGCCAGCACCCTGAGGGCGGCAGTCTTATCCTACGAGCAGTACTTC,CASTLRAAVLSYEQYF
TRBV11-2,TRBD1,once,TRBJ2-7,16,TGTGCCAGCAGCTCCCGATCCGGGACAGGGAACTACGAGCAGTACTTC,CASSSRSGTGNYEQYF